One sample yielded the 12 T cell receptor beta chains listed below, sequenced in a study of blood T cell repertoires in COVID-19. The data were produced by immunoSEQ multiplex PCR, yet TCRdb's version contains in-frame clones alone and is incomplete. The sample carries 85,000 to 90,000 clones, 70% to 85% recorded once. Sequencing was done on a sample of peripheral blood. Receptors were obtained from a man in his sixties or seventies with acute or convalescent COVID-19.

The chain has TRBV5-1 and TRBJ2-3, with D perhaps TRBD2 (5 bases). With 0 bases removed from V and 0 bases from J, the gap between germline ends came to 8 bases. This CDR3 comprises 15 residues. Germline V gene lookup returns CDR1 SGHRS and CDR2 YFSETQ. The CDR3: CASSLVAGSTDTQYF. The CDR3 nucleotides are TGCGCCAGCAGCTTGGTGGCGGGTAGCACAGATACGCAGTATTTT.

The chain combines TRBV24-1 with TRBJ1-1; 7 bases align to TRBD1. The CDR3 covers 13 residues. V lost 4 bases, J lost 6 bases, and 4 bases stayed unmatched. Germline CDR1 reads KGHDR; CDR2 reads SFDVKD. The CDR3 region is CATSEGGAPEAFF. The DNA for the CDR3 is TGTGCCACCAGTGAAGGGGGCGCGCCTGAAGCTTTCTTT.

The chain links TRBV7-3 to TRBJ2-3, with TRBD2 matching over 8 bases. With 5 bases clipped from V and 4 bases from J, the junction kept 5 bases outside the gene matches. The CDR3 sequence is 14 residues long. CDR1 SGHTA and CDR2 FQGTGA come from the germline V gene. The CDR3 DNA sequence: TGTGCCAGCAGCAAGACTAGCGCTGCAGATACGCAGTATTTT. This codes for CASSKTSAADTQYF.

The chain links TRBV12-3 or TRBV12-4 to TRBJ2-3; no clear D. The CDR3 has 12 residues. Trimming stripped 4 bases from V and 2 bases from J, with 4 bases between. The CDR3 protein is CASSSSTDTQYF. The CDR3 DNA sequence: TGTGCCAGCAGTTCTTCCACAGATACGCAGTATTTT.

This chain's CDR3 is CASSEDGGVPDTQYF. DNA for the CDR3: TGTGCCAGCAGTGAAGACGGGGGGGTACCCGATACGCAGTATTTT. The chain joins TRBV2 to TRBJ2-3; 8 bases map to TRBD2. The ends lost 1 base at V and 6 bases at J; junction bases unmatched: 6. The germline gives CDR1 SNHLY, CDR2 FYNNEI. CDR3 length: 15 amino acids. Combining the CDR3 with reference TRBV2 and TRBJ2-3 gives the whole variable domain EPEVTQTPSHQVTQMGQEVILRCVPISNHLYFYWYRQILGQKVEFLVSFYNNEISEKSEIFDDQFSVERPDGSNFTLKIRSTKLEDSAMYFCASSEDGGVPDTQYFGPGTRLTVL.

The chain uses TRBV5-8 and TRBJ2-7; 11 bases line up with TRBD1. V shed 2 bases and J 6 bases; nucleotides not matched to a gene: 10. This CDR3 has 16 amino acids. Germline lookup yields CDR1 SGHTS and CDR2 YDEGEE. Written as DNA, the CDR3 is TGTGCCAGCAGCTTCTATGTGGGACAGGGGGTGTCCGAGCAGTACTTC. It specifies CASSFYVGQGVSEQYF.

This rearrangement joins TRBV5-1 to TRBJ2-2; D gene ambiguous. The V end lost 4 bases, the J end lost 5 bases, and 9 bases lay between the germline ends. This CDR3 region has 13 residues. Germline V CDR1 and CDR2: SGHRS, YFSETQ. The DNA of the CDR3 is TGCGCCAGCAGCCCCCCCTTAACCGGGGAGCTGTTTTTT. Translating gives CASSPPLTGELFF.

The V and J genes are TRBV7-9 and TRBJ1-5; D not certain. CDR3 length equals 12 residues. Germline V gene sequence: CDR1 SEHNR, CDR2 FQNEAQ (reference sequence). Trimming took off 5 bases at V and 7 bases at J, with 9 bases between the two ends. Written as DNA, the CDR3 is TGTGCCAGCAGCCGACGGGAGCAGCCCCAGCATTTT. Translation gives CASSRREQPQHF.

J is TRBJ2-6 and V is TRBV21-1; whether TRBD1, the table's D call, matches the DNA was not checked. TRBV21-1 is a pseudogene. The CDR3 extends over 17 amino acids. For the CDR3, the DNA is TGTGCCAGCAGCAATGACAGGGGCCGATCTGGGGCCAACGTCCTGACTTTC. It yields the protein CASSNDRGRSGANVLTF.

The chain links TRBV7-2 to TRBJ1-6, with D possibly matching TRBD1 (5 bases). The CDR3 has 14 amino acids. Trimming left V 2 bases short and J 9 bases short, with 11 bases between. CDR1 and CDR2 from the germline V gene are SGHTA and FQGNSA. The CDR3 reads CASSLQGRGSPLHF. The CDR3 DNA reads as TGTGCCAGCAGCTTACAGGGTCGCGGTTCACCCCTCCACTTT.

This sequence joins TRBV5-1 and TRBJ2-5; 8 positions match TRBD1. The CDR3 runs 15 residues. Germline trimming cut 4 bases from V and 5 bases from J; bases unmatched to any gene: 10. The germline V gene has CDR1 SGHRS and CDR2 YFSETQ. CDR3 region: CASSTQGAAGETQYF. The DNA of the CDR3 is TGCGCCAGCAGCACTCAGGGGGCGGCCGGTGAGACCCAGTACTTC.

This clone was recorded once. The rearrangement links TRBV18 to TRBJ2-2, with TRBD2 matching 10 bases. The length of the CDR3 is 18 residues. Germline V gene lookup returns CDR1 KGHSH and CDR2 LQKENI. The ends lost 3 bases at V and 1 base at J; junction bases unmatched: 8. The CDR3 region is CASSPSSSGGRNTGELFF. In nucleotides, the CDR3 is TGTGCCAGCTCACCCTCCTCTAGCGGGGGAAGGAACACCGGGGAGCTGTTTTTT. Using reference TRBV18 and TRBJ2-2 for the parts outside the CDR3, the full variable domain is NAGVMQNPRHLVRRRGQEARLRCSPMKGHSHVYWYRQLPEEGLKFMVYLQKENIIDESGMPKERFSAEFPKEGPSILRIQQVVRGDSAAYFCASSPSSSGGRNTGELFFGEGSRLTVL.